This T cell receptor beta chain was identified in a study of early T cells in non-severe SARS-CoV-2 infection (dated by TCRdb to the early 2020s). Describing the broader study: Bulk RNA from unsorted whole blood was used for TCR sequencing, so alpha and beta chains could not be paired.

Beyond this particular receptor, the publication reports: VDJdb matching was skewed toward anti-spike CD8 responses and likely underestimated virus-specific expansions by missing private and CD4 specificities.

V is shortened by 6 bases, J by 4 bases, and the region joining them spans 15 bases. The CDR3 sequence holds 13 residues, the cysteine and phenylalanine included. Kept here is only the CDR3 DNA, which spans 39 bases and is read in frame from base 1. For CDR1 and CDR2, the germline V gene lists SQVTM and ANQGSEA. A case-control design nested within a healthcare worker cohort in London, UK, was used, with weekly nasopharyngeal swab PCR tests and blood sampling performed. Healthcare workers were recruited during the week of the UK lockdown, between 23 and 31 March 2020, and followed weekly for up to about 15 weeks. About this clonotype: Its antigen specificity is not known. Base-call qualities are not available, and no considerably larger clone is one nucleotide away.

Library prep was done by 5' RACE. The reads were generated on a NextSeq 500. To correct for sequencing error and PCR bias, the TCR library protocol tagged individual cDNA molecules with unique molecular identifiers. Both TCR alpha and beta chains were sequenced, and tight co-correlation was observed between alpha and beta sequence abundances in each sample. Turning to the authors' computational methods: Decombinator V4 was used to annotate the V gene, J gene and CDR3 of the TCR sequences. TCRs were defined as expanded if a significant change between any two time points was detected under a Poisson model with p below 0.0001. TCR abundances were normalised to the total number of TCRs sequenced per sample and expressed as counts per million. TRAV1-2 paired with TRAJ12, TRAJ20 or TRAJ33 defined MAIT TCRs, while TRAV10 paired with TRAJ18 defined iNKT TCRs. VDJdb, accessed on 1 November 2021, was searched for TCRs annotated for CMV, EBV and SARS-CoV-2, and TCRs annotated for more than one antigen were excluded. The raw public reads went through TCRdb reprocessing: fastp at Q25, MiXCR clone calling, in-frame beta chains kept. Entries are consolidated by CDR3 protein sequence, retaining the most common genes and DNA. The V and J calls come from TCRdb's annotation, not from the publication. The sample profile shows around 77,000 distinct CDR3 sequences; 5% of them were found once. The top ten hold 7.3% of the sample.

The source is an adult who was a healthcare worker with PCR-confirmed SARS-CoV-2 infection or an uninfected control (not recorded which). Sequencing used whole blood, obtained at baseline. The receptor chain draws on TRBV29-1 and TRBJ1-2; the D segment could be TRBD1, given 6 matching bases. The CDR3 amino acid sequence is: CSVAPGGGYGYTF. Here is the DNA: TGCAGCGTAGCCCCGGGGGGCGGCTATGGCTACACCTTC.